This TCR beta chain comes out of a study of HIV-infected patients and healthy controls. Study-wide context: CD8 counts did not change consistently during early therapy; the CD4:CD8 ratio climbed slightly. The study's findings and limits: CDR3 sharing between individuals was lower in HIV-infected patients than in healthy controls. MAIT alpha-chain CDR3s were frequent in healthy controls, depleted in HIV+. HIV-infected repertoires had significantly higher mean Gini indices than controls, possibly reflecting oligoclonality.

Whole blood was used without fractionation, so all unsorted peripheral T cells were included. Sample share makes this clonotype medium-sized (0.01 to 0.1%). Antigen: not known. Alpha and beta constant-region primers primed reverse transcription of approximately 500 ng RNA. Using multiplexing indices, alpha and beta chain libraries were generated apart by chain-specific third strand synthesis. One entry per CDR3 protein, called by TCRdb with MiXCR from the 5' RACE reads. The profile shows thousands of distinct CDR3 sequences, around 8.6% of them singletons. Germline V gene data show CDR1 as SEHNR and CDR2 as FQNEAQ (reference sequence). J gave up 6 bases and V 11 bases, and 12 bases lay outside the gene matches. The CDR3 consists of 14 residues.

This TCR was recovered from an adult with HIV infection. The rearrangement links TRBV7-9 to TRBJ2-1, with 8 bases matching TRBD1. Here the sequenced sample was blood, taken before antiretroviral therapy. CDR3 residues: CAERWGQAPNEQFF. The CDR3 DNA reads as TGTGCCGAAAGGTGGGGACAGGCACCCAATGAGCAGTTCTTC.